This T cell receptor (beta chain) was recovered during a study of beta chain features in type 1 diabetes (dated by TCRdb to the late 2010s). The study in broad terms: No differences in mean age, gender distribution, total cell number or subset yield were found between patients and healthy donors. A total of 107,917,701 sorted cells were examined across all samples, and a strong correlation was observed between cell number per subset and RNA yield. In the study, recently diagnosed type 1 diabetes patients and matched healthy donors were compared on the TCRB repertoires of their sorted circulating CD4+ T cell subsets. Regulatory and stem cell-like memory subsets were isolated from only 8 patients and about eight healthy donors, whereas naive and central memory subsets came from all 28 donors.

Each donor gave one peripheral blood draw, averaging roughly 120 mL, which was collected into heparinised tubes. A BD FACSAria II was used to sort naive, central memory, regulatory and stem cell-like memory CD4+ T cells with a panel that included CD45RO, CCR7, CD25, CD127, CD95 and CD27. Purity was above 95% for every sorted population. PBMCs were separated immediately by Lymphoprep density gradient centrifugation and were stained directly, without being cultured. So that batch effects would be minimized, each experiment stained and sorted samples in pairs, pairing one healthy donor with one patient. Concerning this clone: Which antigen it targets is not known. Qualities for individual bases were not recorded, and no much larger clone is one base off.

Paper-wide results and their limitations: In all four CD4+ subsets, TCRB CDR3 length was moderately but significantly shorter in type 1 diabetes patients. At VDJ recombination sites, type 1 diabetes patients had fewer insertions and more deleted nucleotides, which implies abnormalities in thymic rearrangement. Because small numbers of individuals were included in the HLA sub-analyses, any influence of HLA type on TCRB rearrangement was left unresolved. Shorter templates might be favored by PCR, yet because patient and control samples were amplified and corrected together, any such skew would affect both groups equally. Naive, central memory and regulatory TCRB repertoires appeared to be more similar among patients than among healthy donors. Because cDNA was sequenced instead of genomic DNA, highly expressing activated cells could be over-represented, though the groups showed no difference in activation or CD3 levels.

The entire amount of isolated RNA was reverse transcribed using the High Capacity cDNA Reverse Transcription Kit, so the sequenced TCRB transcripts were expressed ones. Deep immunoSEQ sequencing was applied to naive, central memory and regulatory T cell samples, giving an average of roughly 3.5 million total reads per sample. Sorted cells were lysed in RLT buffer and RNA was extracted with DNase-treated RNeasy Micro or Mini kits, depending on cell number. Each cell subset was processed separately to prevent cross-contamination, with patient and healthy donor samples processed together. Using the immunoSEQ multiplex PCR, TCRB sequences were amplified from cDNA into 87-bp fragments spanning the CDR3 region. Sequencing of the amplicons was done on the Illumina HiSeq platform. The paper's processing steps were these. Synthetic template baselines were used to correct PCR bias computationally, reads within Hamming distance 2 were collapsed together, and singletons that could not be merged were discarded. Reads were aligned against IMGT to assign V, D and J genes, CDR3 length and insertions or deletions at six rearrangement sites. Within each subset, clonotype counts were normalized to sorted cell number, and only after that were true diversity and Gini coefficients computed with the tcR R package. The overlap coefficient, calculated on TCRB nucleotide sequences, was used to quantify repertoire sharing. The source is immuneACCESS, and TCRdb retained only in-frame sequences with V and J called. Part of the clones is not carried over; for the studies checked, unresolved V genes explain less than half of this, and the remainder is unexplained. V, J and clone size are those of that table, while D and trimming were read from the DNA. Across this sample there are about 52,000 clones, with about 40% seen only once. The leading ten clones occupy over 1.1% of the sample.

From cysteine to phenylalanine, the CDR3 is 16 amino acids long. Solely the CDR3 DNA is kept, with 48 bases framed from the first base. CDR1 and CDR2, looked up from the germline V gene, are SGHTA and FQGTGA. The germline ends are 12 bases apart after V is trimmed by 0 bases and J by 3 bases. The receptor chain draws on TRBV7-3 and TRBJ1-5, with TRBD1 perhaps the D gene, on 5 matching bases. The sequenced material came from Tregs from blood. Interpreted using the paper, the cell subset or site label stands for: regulatory CD4+ T cells. The clonotype comes from a man aged 25 to 40 with type 1 diabetes. The DNA sequence reads TGTGCCAGCAGCTTAACTGGGGCAGGGTACAATCAGCCCCAGCATTTT. Its translation is CASSLTGAGYNQPQHF.